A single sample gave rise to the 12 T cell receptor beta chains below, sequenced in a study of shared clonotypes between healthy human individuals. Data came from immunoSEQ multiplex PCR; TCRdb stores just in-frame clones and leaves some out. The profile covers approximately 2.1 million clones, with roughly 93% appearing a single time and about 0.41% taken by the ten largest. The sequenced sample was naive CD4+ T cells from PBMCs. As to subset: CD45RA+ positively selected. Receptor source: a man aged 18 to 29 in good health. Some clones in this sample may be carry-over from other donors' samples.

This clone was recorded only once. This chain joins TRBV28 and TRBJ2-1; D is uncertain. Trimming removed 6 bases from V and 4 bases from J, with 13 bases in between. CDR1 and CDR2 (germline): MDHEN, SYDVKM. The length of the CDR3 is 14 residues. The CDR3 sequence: CASRPMANYNEQFF. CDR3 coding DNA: TGTGCCAGCAGGCCTATGGCTAATTACAATGAGCAGTTCTTC.

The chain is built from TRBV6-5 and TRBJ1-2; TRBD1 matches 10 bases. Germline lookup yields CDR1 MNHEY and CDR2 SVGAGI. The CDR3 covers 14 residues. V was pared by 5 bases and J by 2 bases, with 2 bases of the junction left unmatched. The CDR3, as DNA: TGTGCCAGCAGTGGGACAGGGGTCAACTATGGCTACACCTTC. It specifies CASSGTGVNYGYTF.

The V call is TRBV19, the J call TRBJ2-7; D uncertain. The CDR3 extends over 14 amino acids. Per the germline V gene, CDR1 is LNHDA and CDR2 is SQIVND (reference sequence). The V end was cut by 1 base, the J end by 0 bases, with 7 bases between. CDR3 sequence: CASSIGGYSYEQYF. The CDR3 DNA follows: TGTGCCAGTAGTATAGGCGGCTACTCCTACGAGCAGTACTTC.

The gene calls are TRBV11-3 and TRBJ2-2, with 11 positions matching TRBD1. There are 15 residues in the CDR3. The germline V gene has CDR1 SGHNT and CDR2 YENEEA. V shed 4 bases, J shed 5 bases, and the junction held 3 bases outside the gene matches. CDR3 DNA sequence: TGTGCCAGCAGCTCCGGACAGGGGGCTACCGGGGAGCTGTTTTTT. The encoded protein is CASSSGQGATGELFF. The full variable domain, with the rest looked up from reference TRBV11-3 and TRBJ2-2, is EAGVVQSPRYKIIEKKQPVAFWCNPISGHNTLYWYLQNLGQGPELLIRYENEEAVDDSQLPKDRFSAERLKGVDSTLKIQPAELGDSAVYLCASSSGQGATGELFFGEGSRLTVL.

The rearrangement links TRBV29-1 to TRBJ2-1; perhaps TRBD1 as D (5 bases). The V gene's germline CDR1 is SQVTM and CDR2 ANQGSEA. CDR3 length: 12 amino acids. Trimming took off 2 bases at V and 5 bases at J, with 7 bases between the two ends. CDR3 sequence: CSVEQGHNEQFF. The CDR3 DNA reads TGCAGCGTTGAACAGGGCCACAATGAGCAGTTCTTC.

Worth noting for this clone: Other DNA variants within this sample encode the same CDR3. The CDR3: CASSPEAGVYGYTF. CDR3 DNA sequence: TGTGCCAGCAGCCCGGAGGCCGGGGTGTATGGCTACACCTTC. The chain has TRBV7-2 and TRBJ1-2; D is uncertain. The CDR3 covers 14 residues. Germline V CDR1 and CDR2: SGHTA, FQGNSA. Deletions cut 5 bases from V and 5 bases from J, with 15 bases between.

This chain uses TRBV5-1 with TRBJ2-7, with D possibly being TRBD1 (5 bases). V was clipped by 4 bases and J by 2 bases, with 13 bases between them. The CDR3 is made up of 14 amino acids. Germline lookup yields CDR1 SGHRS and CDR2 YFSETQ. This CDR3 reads CASSPLRGTYEQYF. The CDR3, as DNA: TGCGCCAGCAGCCCCTTAAGGGGAACCTACGAGCAGTACTTC.

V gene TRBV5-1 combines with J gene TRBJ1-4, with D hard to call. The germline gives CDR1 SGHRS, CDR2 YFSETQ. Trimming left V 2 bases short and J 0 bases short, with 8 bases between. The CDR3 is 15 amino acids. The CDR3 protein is CASSFSLATNEKLFF. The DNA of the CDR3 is TGCGCCAGCAGCTTCTCTCTCGCAACTAATGAAAAACTGTTTTTT. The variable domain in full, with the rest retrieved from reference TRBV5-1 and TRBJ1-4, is KAGVTQTPRYLIKTRGQQVTLSCSPISGHRSVSWYQQTPGQGLQFLFEYFSETQRNKGNFPGRFSGRQFSNSRSEMNVSTLELGDSALYLCASSFSLATNEKLFFGSGTQLSVL.

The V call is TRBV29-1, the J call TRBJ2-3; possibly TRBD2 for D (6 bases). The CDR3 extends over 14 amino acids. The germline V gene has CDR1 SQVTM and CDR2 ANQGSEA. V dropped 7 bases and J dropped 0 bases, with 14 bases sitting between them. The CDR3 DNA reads TGCAGCGACGGGGGTGACACTAGCACAGATACGCAGTATTTT. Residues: CSDGGDTSTDTQYF.

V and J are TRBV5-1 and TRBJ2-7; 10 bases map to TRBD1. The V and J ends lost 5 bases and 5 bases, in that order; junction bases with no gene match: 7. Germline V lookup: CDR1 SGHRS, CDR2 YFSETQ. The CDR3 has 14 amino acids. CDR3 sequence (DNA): TGCGCCAGCAGACCGGGACAGGGGATGGACGAGCAGTACTTC. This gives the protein CASRPGQGMDEQYF. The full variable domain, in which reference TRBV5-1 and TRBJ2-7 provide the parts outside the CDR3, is KAGVTQTPRYLIKTRGQQVTLSCSPISGHRSVSWYQQTPGQGLQFLFEYFSETQRNKGNFPGRFSGRQFSNSRSEMNVSTLELGDSALYLCASRPGQGMDEQYFGPGTRLTVT.

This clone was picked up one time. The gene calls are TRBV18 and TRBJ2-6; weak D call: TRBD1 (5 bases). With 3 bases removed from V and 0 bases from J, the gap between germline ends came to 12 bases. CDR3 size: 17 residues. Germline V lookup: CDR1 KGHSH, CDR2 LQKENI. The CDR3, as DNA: TGTGCCAGCTCACCGCCTACAGGTTCCTCTGGGGCCAACGTCCTGACTTTC. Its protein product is CASSPPTGSSGANVLTF. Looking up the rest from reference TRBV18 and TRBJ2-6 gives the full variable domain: NAGVMQNPRHLVRRRGQEARLRCSPMKGHSHVYWYRQLPEEGLKFMVYLQKENIIDESGMPKERFSAEFPKEGPSILRIQQVVRGDSAAYFCASSPPTGSSGANVLTFGAGSRLTVL.

CDR3 protein: CASSQAGQGDQPQHF. DNA for the CDR3: TGTGCCAGCAGCCAAGCGGGACAGGGTGATCAGCCCCAGCATTTT. The rearrangement uses TRBV14 and TRBJ1-5, with 9 bases lining up with TRBD1. The germline V gene encodes CDR1 SGHDN and CDR2 FVKESK. With V trimmed by 1 base and J by 5 bases, 3 bases remained unmatched. CDR3 length: 15 residues.